The clone carrying this T cell receptor (beta chain) was recorded a few times. Profiled with immunoSEQ multiplex PCR; TCRdb holds only in-frame clones, not every one. Found here are 20,000 to 25,000 clones, 40% to 50% of them singletons; the top ten hold 0.88%. This sample was included in a study of graft-versus-host responses after intestinal transplantation. V lost 4 bases and J lost 7; bases outside the gene matches: 3. The CDR3 runs 13 residues. Germline-derived CDR1 and CDR2 are KGHSH and LQKENI. The sequence came from a human patient who received an intestinal transplant. The source was alloreactive CD4+ T cells from a mixed lymphocyte reaction culture, collected before intestinal transplant. The subset here: CFSE-low proliferating T cells sorted from roughly 6-day pre-transplant mixed lymphocyte reaction (GvH or HvG direction). The genes are TRBV18 and TRBJ2-1; 8 nucleotides agree with TRBD1. In nucleotides, the CDR3 is TGTGCCAGCTCACTCGACAGGGGTAATGAGCAGTTCTTC. Its translation: CASSLDRGNEQFF.